This T cell receptor beta chain was recovered during a study of T cell responses to AZD1222 COVID-19 vaccine. Across the study: Second-dose schedules of about 4 or about 12 weeks were combined. Points from the study as a whole: Among AZD1222 vaccinees, only six or seven were seropositive at baseline. A mostly white British donor set with more females was recruited, and clonal diversity was possibly underestimated. Every sample of the repertoires postdated the peak T cell response.

The CDR3 loop spans 15 amino acids. The germline V gene has CDR1 LGHNA and CDR2 YSLEER. V was cut by 0 bases and J by 3 bases, with 12 bases left in between. A remark on this clone: As yet, its antigen is unknown.

Clones were sequenced by immunoSEQ multiplex PCR, and TCRdb holds only the in-frame ones, with some missing. The sample has 120,000 or so clones, 85% to 90% seen once. The receptor was isolated from an adult in good health. J is TRBJ2-7 and V is TRBV4-3; a weak D match, TRBD1 (5 bases). This specimen was peripheral blood, taken on day 0 of AZD1222 vaccination. The CDR3 region is CASSQDMGRIYEQYF. As DNA, the CDR3 is TGCGCCAGCAGCCAAGATATGGGGCGGATCTACGAGCAGTACTTC.